Listed below are T cell receptor beta chains from one sample, sequenced in a study of blood T cell repertoires in COVID-19. Repertoires were generated with immunoSEQ multiplex PCR, while TCRdb's copy carries only in-frame clones and drops some. The sample lists 200,000 to 250,000 clones; around 88% were seen once. The sample comprised peripheral blood. These receptors originate from a man between 18 and 35 years old with active or convalescent COVID-19. Both conserved end residues are part of each CDR3. D genes are given only for firm matches. For some rows the clone size is stated as once, few or many, or as a class when expanded; others skip it.

>NA|TRBV28|TRBJ2-5|TRBD1
CASSLSGQGEETQYF
TGTGCCAGCAGTTTATCGGGACAGGGGGAAGAGACCCAGTACTTC
>NA|TRBV10-3|TRBJ1-4|NA
CAISDGAGVGKLFF
TGTGCCATCAGTGACGGGGCAGGGGTCGGAAAACTGTTTTTT
>NA|TRBV3-1/TRBV3-2|TRBJ1-6|NA
CASSQDWGGAPLHF
TGTGCCAGCAGCCAAGATTGGGGGGGAGCACCCCTCCACTTT
>NA|TRBV5-5|TRBJ2-3|NA
CASSLGPQRGTDTQYF
TGTGCCAGCAGCTTGGGGCCGCAGAGGGGCACAGATACGCAGTATTTT
>NA|TRBV7-8|TRBJ1-1|TRBD1
CASSPSPDRGSPNTEAFF
TGTGCCAGCAGCCCTTCGCCGGACAGGGGGTCTCCGAACACTGAAGCTTTCTTT
>NA|TRBV5-8|TRBJ1-5|NA
CASYPLAISPQHF
TGTGCCAGCTACCCTTTAGCAATCAGCCCCCAGCATTTT
>NA|TRBV7-9|TRBJ1-1|NA
CASSSLKGGGTEAFF
TGTGCCAGCAGCTCATTGAAGGGTGGAGGCACTGAAGCTTTCTTT
>NA|TRBV14|TRBJ2-1|TRBD1
CASSPDRGYEQFF
TGTGCCAGCAGCCCTGACAGGGGCTATGAGCAGTTCTTC
>NA|TRBV14|TRBJ1-1|NA
CASSLLPGAEAFF
TGTGCCAGCAGCCTACTCCCCGGGGCTGAAGCTTTCTTT
>NA|TRBV9|TRBJ1-6|NA
CASSGQGYSPLHF
TGTGCCAGCAGCGGGCAGGGTTATTCACCCCTCCACTTT
>NA|TRBV5-6|TRBJ1-2|TRBD1
CASSLLRGGAGEGYTF
TGTGCCAGCAGCTTGCTTCGAGGGGGCGCCGGGGAAGGCTACACCTTC
>once|TRBV4-1|TRBJ2-5|TRBD1
CASSVGQARETQYF
TGCGCCAGCAGCGTGGGACAGGCAAGAGAGACCCAGTACTTC
>NA|TRBV18|TRBJ2-1|TRBD2
CASSPRGGSISYNEQFF
TGTGCCAGCTCACCAAGGGGCGGGAGTATCTCCTACAATGAGCAGTTCTTC
>NA|TRBV12-3/TRBV12-4|TRBJ1-2|NA
CASSLRRGYGYTF
TGTGCCAGCAGTTTACGCCGGGGCTATGGCTACACCTTC
>NA|TRBV10-1|TRBJ2-7|TRBD1
CASSGQGTYEQYF
TGCGCCAGCAGTGGACAGGGGACCTACGAGCAGTACTTC
>NA|TRBV15|TRBJ1-1|TRBD1
CATSPKGTASGSEAFF
TGTGCCACCAGCCCCAAAGGGACAGCCTCTGGAAGTGAAGCTTTCTTT
>NA|TRBV7-6|TRBJ1-1|NA
CASSPPDSHTEAFF
TGTGCCAGCAGCCCCCCTGACAGTCACACTGAAGCTTTCTTT
>once|TRBV11-3|TRBJ2-6|NA
CASSLAAGMSSGANVLTF
TGTGCCAGCAGCTTAGCGGCGGGTATGAGCTCTGGGGCCAACGTCCTGACTTTC
>NA|TRBV24-1|TRBJ1-5|NA
CATGSGAYPRDYNSNQPQHF
TGTGCCACCGGGTCAGGGGCCTACCCGCGCGACTATAATAGCAATCAGCCCCAGCATTTT
>NA|TRBV19|TRBJ2-3|TRBD1
CASRDRINTQYF
TGTGCCAGTAGGGACAGGATCAATACGCAGTATTTT
>once|TRBV5-1|TRBJ2-7|TRBD1
CASSSTGVVDDEQYF
TGCGCCAGCAGCTCCACAGGGGTCGTTGACGACGAGCAGTACTTC
>NA|TRBV5-4|TRBJ2-7|TRBD1
CASSSPGQVGEQYF
TGTGCCAGCAGCTCGCCGGGACAGGTCGGCGAGCAGTACTTC
>NA|TRBV27|TRBJ1-5|NA
CASSLGGFLSNQPQHF
TGTGCCAGCAGTTTAGGGGGGTTTCTCAGCAATCAGCCCCAGCATTTT
>few|TRBV6-4|TRBJ2-2|TRBD2
CASSDSRESDTGELFF
TGTGCCAGCAGTGACTCGCGGGAGTCCGACACCGGGGAGCTGTTTTTT
>NA|TRBV21-1|TRBJ1-5|NA
CASRRPLDCCRGDQPQHF
TGTGCCAGCCGCCGCCCCCTGGACTGTTGCCGGGGGGATCAGCCCCAGCATTTT
>NA|TRBV6-5|TRBJ2-5|TRBD2
CASSPGAGGGETQYF
TGTGCCAGCAGCCCCGGTGCGGGGGGCGGCGAGACCCAGTACTTC
>NA|TRBV11-2|TRBJ2-1|TRBD2
CASSLGVAGSSYNEQFF
TGTGCCAGCAGCTTGGGGGTAGCGGGATCTTCCTACAATGAGCAGTTCTTC
>NA|TRBV30|TRBJ1-5|NA
CAWSHGQGYSNQPQHF
TGTGCCTGGAGTCATGGGCAGGGTTATAGCAATCAGCCCCAGCATTTT
>NA|TRBV2|TRBJ2-7|NA
CASTNPPEQYF
TGTGCCAGCACTAACCCTCCCGAGCAGTACTTC
>NA|TRBV3-1/TRBV3-2|TRBJ2-1|NA
CASSQDLVGGEQFF
TGTGCCAGCAGCCAAGATCTTGTGGGGGGTGAGCAGTTCTTC
>NA|TRBV2|TRBJ1-5|NA
CASSESKNQPQHF
TGTGCCAGCAGTGAGAGTAAAAATCAGCCCCAGCATTTT
>NA|TRBV18|TRBJ2-1|TRBD2
CASSPGTSNNEQFF
TGTGCCAGCTCACCAGGGACTAGCAACAATGAGCAGTTCTTC
>NA|TRBV7-8|TRBJ2-1|TRBD2
CASSLALRLAGGRNEQFF
TGTGCCAGCAGCTTAGCCCTGAGACTAGCGGGAGGGAGGAATGAGCAGTTCTTC
>few|TRBV11-2|TRBJ1-5|NA
CASSPGWGPAAQHF
TGTGCCAGCAGCCCAGGGTGGGGGCCTGCAGCCCAGCATTTT
>NA|TRBV5-4|TRBJ2-7|TRBD1
CASRPGTGALGEQYF
TGTGCCAGCAGGCCCGGGACAGGGGCTTTGGGGGAGCAGTACTTC
>once|TRBV28|TRBJ2-1|NA
CASRGGNEQFF
TGTGCCAGCAGAGGGGGTAATGAGCAGTTCTTC
>NA|TRBV28|TRBJ1-2|TRBD1
CASSLPPGGGANDGYTF
TGTGCCAGCAGTTTACCACCGGGAGGGGGCGCGAATGATGGCTACACCTTC
>NA|TRBV6-5|TRBJ1-2|NA
CASSLEGSRGYTF
TGTGCCAGCAGCTTAGAGGGATCGCGCGGCTACACCTTC
>NA|TRBV19|TRBJ1-5|TRBD1
CASSARDRGFGQPQHF
TGTGCCAGTAGTGCCCGGGACAGGGGGTTCGGTCAGCCCCAGCATTTT
>many|TRBV19|TRBJ1-5|NA
CASTVGNQPQHF
TGTGCCAGTACGGTCGGCAATCAGCCCCAGCATTTT